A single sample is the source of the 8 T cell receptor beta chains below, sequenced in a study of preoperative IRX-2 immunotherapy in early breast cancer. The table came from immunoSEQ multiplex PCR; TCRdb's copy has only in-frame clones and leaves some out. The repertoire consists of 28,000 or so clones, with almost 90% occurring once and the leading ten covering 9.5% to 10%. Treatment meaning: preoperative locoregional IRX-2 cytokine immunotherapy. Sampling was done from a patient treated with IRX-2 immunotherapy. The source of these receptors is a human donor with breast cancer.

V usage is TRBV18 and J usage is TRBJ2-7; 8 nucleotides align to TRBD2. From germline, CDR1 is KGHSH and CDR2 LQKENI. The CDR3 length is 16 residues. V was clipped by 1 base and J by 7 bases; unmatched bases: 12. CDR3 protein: CASSPRRSGGFEEQYF. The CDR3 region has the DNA TGTGCCAGCTCACCACGGAGGAGCGGGGGTTTCGAGGAGCAGTACTTC. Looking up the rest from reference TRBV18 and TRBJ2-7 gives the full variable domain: NAGVMQNPRHLVRRRGQEARLRCSPMKGHSHVYWYRQLPEEGLKFMVYLQKENIIDESGMPKERFSAEFPKEGPSILRIQQVVRGDSAAYFCASSPRRSGGFEEQYFGPGTRLTVT.

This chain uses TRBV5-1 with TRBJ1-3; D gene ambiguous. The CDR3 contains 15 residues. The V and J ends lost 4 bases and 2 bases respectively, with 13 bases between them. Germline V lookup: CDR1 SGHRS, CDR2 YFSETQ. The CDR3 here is CASSLLEGAGNTIYF. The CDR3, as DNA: TGCGCCAGCAGCCTGCTGGAGGGAGCTGGAAACACCATATATTTT.

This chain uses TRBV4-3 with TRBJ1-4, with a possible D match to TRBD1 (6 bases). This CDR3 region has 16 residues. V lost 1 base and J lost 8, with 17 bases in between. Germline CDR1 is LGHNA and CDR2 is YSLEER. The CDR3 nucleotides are TGCGCCAGCAGCCAAGCGGGGCCTTCGGGGGGCGAAAAACTGTTTTTT. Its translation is CASSQAGPSGGEKLFF.

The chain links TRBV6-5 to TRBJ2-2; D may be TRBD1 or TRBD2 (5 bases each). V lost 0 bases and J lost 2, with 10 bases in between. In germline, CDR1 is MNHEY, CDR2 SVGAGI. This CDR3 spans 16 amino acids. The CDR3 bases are TGTGCCAGCAGTTACTCGAGGGGATTCAACACCGGGGAGCTGTTTTTT. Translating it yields CASSYSRGFNTGELFF.

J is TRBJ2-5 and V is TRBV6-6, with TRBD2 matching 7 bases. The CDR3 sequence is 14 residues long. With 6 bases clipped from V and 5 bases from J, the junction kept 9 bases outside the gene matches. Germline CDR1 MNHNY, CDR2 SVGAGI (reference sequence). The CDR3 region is CASSATQGGETQYF. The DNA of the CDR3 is TGTGCCAGCAGCGCTACCCAGGGAGGGGAGACCCAGTACTTC.

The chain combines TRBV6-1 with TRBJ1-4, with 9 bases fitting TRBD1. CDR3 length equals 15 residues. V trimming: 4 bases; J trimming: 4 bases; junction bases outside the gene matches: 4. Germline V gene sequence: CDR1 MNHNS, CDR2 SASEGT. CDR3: CASSASTGGNEKLFF. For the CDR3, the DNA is TGTGCCAGCAGTGCTTCGACAGGGGGTAATGAAAAACTGTTTTTT.

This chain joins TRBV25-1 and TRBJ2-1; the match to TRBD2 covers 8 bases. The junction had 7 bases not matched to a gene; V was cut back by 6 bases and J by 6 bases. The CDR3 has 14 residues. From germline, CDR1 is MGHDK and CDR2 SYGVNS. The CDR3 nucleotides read TGTGCCAGCAGGAAGACGGGGGGGGCCAATGAGCAGTTCTTC. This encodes CASRKTGGANEQFF.

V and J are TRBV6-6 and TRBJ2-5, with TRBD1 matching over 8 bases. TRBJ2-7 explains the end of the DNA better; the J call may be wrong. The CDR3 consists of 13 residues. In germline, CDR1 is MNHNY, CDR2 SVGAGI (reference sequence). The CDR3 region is CASSRTGSYEQYF. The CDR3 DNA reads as TGTGCCAGCAGCCGGACAGGGTCCTACGAGCAGTACTTC.